The next 20 T cell receptor beta chains were all read from a single sample in a study of blood T cell repertoires in COVID-19. Clones were sequenced by immunoSEQ multiplex PCR, and TCRdb holds only the in-frame ones, with some missing. The profile shows roughly 200,000 clones, approximately 75% of them singletons. What was sequenced was PBMCs or T cells enriched from blood (not recorded which). These receptors were obtained from a man aged 40-49 years who had recovered from COVID-19.

V usage is TRBV19 and J usage is TRBJ2-2; D possibly corresponds to TRBD1 (5 bases). The CDR3 totals 14 residues. The V gene's germline CDR1 is LNHDA and CDR2 SQIVND (reference sequence). The germline V and J ends were trimmed by 6 bases and 2 bases, with 10 bases remaining between them. The CDR3 DNA is TGTGCCAGTAGCCGACAGCTAAACACCGGGGAGCTGTTTTTT. Translated, it gives CASSRQLNTGELFF.

The rearrangement uses TRBV5-3 and TRBJ2-7; 7 positions agree with TRBD1. TRBV5-3 is classed as an ORF, of uncertain function. Unmatched junction bases numbered 15, after V lost 3 bases and J lost 0 bases. This CDR3 is 18 amino acids long. The CDR3 spells CARSWGQNLSQSSYEQYF. The DNA of the CDR3 is TGTGCCAGAAGCTGGGGACAGAACCTATCCCAGAGCTCCTACGAGCAGTACTTC.

The rearrangement uses TRBV7-9 and TRBJ1-2; tentative D call: TRBD1 (5 bases). Germline lookup yields CDR1 SEHNR and CDR2 FQNEAQ (reference sequence). The CDR3 loop spans 16 amino acids. V dropped 4 bases and J dropped 4 bases, with 19 bases sitting between them. The CDR3 loop reads CASSSKSDGGGYGYTF. CDR3 sequence (DNA): TGTGCCAGCAGCTCTAAATCGGACGGGGGTGGCTATGGCTACACCTTC.

V usage is TRBV19 and J usage is TRBJ2-7; 10 nucleotides match TRBD1. Germline V gene data show CDR1 as LNHDA and CDR2 as SQIVND (reference sequence). The length of the CDR3 is 17 residues. V shed 2 bases, J shed 6 bases, and the junction held 13 bases outside the gene matches. In nucleotides, the CDR3 is TGTGCCAGTAGTATACCCCGGCTGGGGGACAGGGGCCTCGAGCAGTACTTC. It yields the protein CASSIPRLGDRGLEQYF. The complete variable domain, with remaining parts taken from reference TRBV19 and TRBJ2-7, reads DGGITQSPKYLFRKEGQNVTLSCEQNLNHDAMYWYRQDPGQGLRLIYYSQIVNDFQKGDIAEGYSVSREKKESFPLTVTSAQKNPTAFYLCASSIPRLGDRGLEQYFGPGTRLTVT.

This chain uses TRBV18 with TRBJ2-2, with D perhaps matching TRBD1 (6 bases). From germline, CDR1 is KGHSH and CDR2 LQKENI. The CDR3 has 16 amino acids. The V and J ends lost 6 bases and 2 bases respectively, with 16 bases between them. This CDR3 reads CASSPPWGTNTGELFF. Here the CDR3 DNA reads TGTGCCAGCTCCCCCCCCTGGGGGACAAACACCGGGGAGCTGTTTTTT.

The rearrangement uses TRBV3-1 (or the pseudogene TRBV3-2) and TRBJ1-2, with D tentatively TRBD1 (6 bases). Germline values: CDR1 LGHDT, CDR2 YNNKEL (reference sequence). The CDR3 is 15 amino acids. Trimming cost V 1 base and J 3 bases, with 12 bases left between them. The CDR3 is CASSQAAGAHYGYTF. CDR3 DNA sequence: TGTGCCAGCAGCCAAGCGGCAGGGGCTCACTATGGCTACACCTTC.

The chain joins TRBV5-6 to TRBJ2-3; no firm D call. This CDR3 contains 16 residues. Trimming shortened V by 4 bases and J by 2 bases, and 17 bases separated the two germline ends. Germline CDR1 and CDR2: SGHDT and YYEEEE. The DNA of the CDR3 is TGTGCCAGCAGCCCCACTCTGCGCGGAATCACAGATACGCAGTATTTT. Its protein product is CASSPTLRGITDTQYF.

This sequence joins TRBV5-1 and TRBJ2-3; the D gene is possibly TRBD2 (6 bases). Germline assignment: CDR1 SGHRS and CDR2 YFSETQ. V was trimmed by 3 bases and J by 0 bases, leaving 17 bases between them. This CDR3 is built from 17 residues. This CDR3 reads CASSYQWDLISTDTQYF. In DNA form, the CDR3 reads TGCGCCAGCAGCTACCAATGGGACTTAATTAGCACAGATACGCAGTATTTT.

The chain links TRBV5-1 to TRBJ2-1; TRBD2 agrees at 11 bases. The CDR3 has 15 amino acids. V lost 2 bases to trimming and J lost 10 bases; unmatched junction nucleotides: 8. Looked up from germline, CDR1 is SGHRS and CDR2 is YFSETQ. The CDR3: CASSFQLAGAGEQFF. CDR3 bases: TGCGCCAGCAGCTTTCAACTAGCGGGAGCGGGGGAGCAGTTCTTC.

A word on this clone: Other DNA sequences in the same sample also yield this CDR3. V and J are TRBV3-1 (or the pseudogene TRBV3-2) and TRBJ1-2; D unresolved. Germline CDR1 is LGHDT and CDR2 is YNNKEL (reference sequence). Trimming left V 1 base short and J 8 bases short, with 8 bases between. This CDR3 region has 12 residues. CDR3 coding DNA: TGTGCCAGCAGCCAAGGAAGAGGGGGCTACACCTTC. This gives the protein CASSQGRGGYTF.

V gene TRBV5-4 combines with J gene TRBJ1-3; 11 nucleotides align to TRBD1. J gave up 5 bases and V 3 bases, and 10 bases lay outside the gene matches. The CDR3 extends over 17 amino acids. Per the germline V gene, CDR1 is SGHNT and CDR2 is YYREEE (reference sequence). Here the CDR3 reads CASSSLGQGAVRNTIYF. CDR3 coding DNA: TGTGCCAGCAGCTCCCTTGGACAGGGGGCGGTCAGAAACACCATATATTTT.

The chain uses TRBV5-1 and TRBJ2-2; 10 bases fit TRBD2. This CDR3 contains 14 residues. The V segment lost 3 bases and the J segment 5 bases; nucleotides outside the gene matches: 1. In germline, CDR1 is SGHRS, CDR2 YFSETQ. This CDR3 reads CASSSGLATGELFF. CDR3 in DNA: TGCGCCAGCAGCTCGGGACTAGCGACCGGGGAGCTGTTTTTT.

The V gene is TRBV5-1, the J gene TRBJ2-1; the match to TRBD2 covers 8 bases. The CDR3 is 15 amino acids. From germline, CDR1 is SGHRS and CDR2 YFSETQ. Trimming removed 4 bases from V and 6 bases from J; junction bases left unmatched: 9. The CDR3 reads CASSGSGTIFNEQFF. CDR3 DNA: TGCGCCAGCAGCGGTAGCGGGACTATCTTCAATGAGCAGTTCTTC.

This chain connects TRBV15 to TRBJ2-3, with a possible D match to TRBD1 (5 bases). V was clipped by 6 bases and J by 4 bases, with 20 bases between them. This CDR3 region has 16 residues. Germline assignment: CDR1 LNHNV and CDR2 YYDKDF (reference sequence). In nucleotides, the CDR3 is TGTGCCACCAGTATAGACGGGCAGGGTAACCCAGATACGCAGTATTTT. Its translation is CATSIDGQGNPDTQYF.

The chain combines TRBV11-2 with TRBJ1-1; D unresolved. V was clipped by 3 bases and J by 1 base, with 6 bases between them. Germline V gene data show CDR1 as SGHAT and CDR2 as FQNNGV. The CDR3 runs 13 residues. Here the CDR3 reads CASSFSGNTEAFF. The CDR3 bases are TGTGCCAGCAGCTTCTCGGGGAACACTGAAGCTTTCTTT.

This clone was detected only a few times. V usage is TRBV12-3 or TRBV12-4 and J usage is TRBJ2-5, with D perhaps matching TRBD1 (6 bases). The CDR3 totals 13 residues. Trimming removed 0 bases at V and 4 bases at J, with 6 bases between. The CDR3 is CASSLAGGETQYF. The CDR3 bases are TGTGCCAGCAGTTTAGCAGGGGGAGAGACCCAGTACTTC.

This clone was found many times. The CDR3 DNA is TGTGCCAGCAGCTTTGGTAGGGGTTTCTACGAGCAGTACTTC. The encoded protein is CASSFGRGFYEQYF. The rearrangement joins TRBV13 to TRBJ2-7; D is perhaps TRBD1 (5 bases). The V gene lost 3 bases and the J gene lost 3 bases, with 12 bases spanning the gap. CDR3 length: 14 amino acids. Germline loops: CDR1 PRHDT, CDR2 FYEKMQ (reference sequence).

The genes are TRBV29-1 and TRBJ1-1, with 10 nucleotides matching TRBD1. The CDR3 has 15 amino acids. Germline values: CDR1 SQVTM, CDR2 ANQGSEA. Trimming removed 4 bases from V and 4 bases from J; junction bases left unmatched: 9. The CDR3 DNA follows: TGCAGCGTTGCCCGGACAGGGGGGGTCGGCACTGAAGCTTTCTTT. It is translated as CSVARTGGVGTEAFF.

V usage is TRBV21-1 and J usage is TRBJ1-2; TRBD1 was called by the table and not checked on the DNA. TRBV21-1 is marked as a pseudogene. This CDR3 comprises 14 residues. CDR3 region: CASSKRDRGRGYTF. DNA for the CDR3: TGTGCCAGCAGCAAGCGGGACAGGGGGCGCGGCTACACCTTC.

This clone was counted a few times. The chain links TRBV19 to TRBJ1-2; a weak D match, TRBD1 (5 bases). Germline CDR1 LNHDA, CDR2 SQIVND (reference sequence). The length of the CDR3 is 13 residues. Deletions cut 6 bases from V and 6 bases from J, with 14 bases between. As DNA, the CDR3 is TGTGCCAGTAGAAAGGGGTTAGTGGATGGCTACACCTTC. Translated: CASRKGLVDGYTF. Full variable domain (outside the CDR3, taken from reference TRBV19 and TRBJ1-2): DGGITQSPKYLFRKEGQNVTLSCEQNLNHDAMYWYRQDPGQGLRLIYYSQIVNDFQKGDIAEGYSVSREKKESFPLTVTSAQKNPTAFYLCASRKGLVDGYTFGSGTRLTVV.